This T cell receptor (beta chain) was sequenced in a study of cytomegalovirus exposure and HLA in healthy donors (dated by TCRdb to about 2017). With respect to the entire study: According to a later analysis, one platform produced both the roughly 120 validation repertoires and the roughly 650 repertoires of the first cohort. Along with the approximately 670-subject first cohort, a separate validation cohort of more than 90 different subjects was used. The aim of the study was to test whether cataloging public T cell receptors could identify signatures of past pathogen exposure. High-throughput TCR immunosequencing, statistical association of individual TCRs with disease status, and machine learning were combined to predict cytomegalovirus infection status. The study at large found these results: Subsequent analysis determined that TCRs grouped into clusters in the first cohort also showed a tendency toward co-occurrence across the 90 to 150 validation repertoires, and roughly 94% of cluster scores exceeded 0. A total of 164 TCR beta chains were listed by the study as associated with cytomegalovirus. In both the original and validation cohorts, the classifier was reported to diagnose cytomegalovirus status with high specificity and sensitivity. A few of the identified cytomegalovirus-associated TCR beta chains were confirmed in vitro to be specific for cytomegalovirus antigens. According to the authors, the approach could potentially be generalized to other disease states and immunological phenotypes. Most TCR sequences were observed very rarely across donors, whereas some public TCRs were present in many individuals. A later analysis had no HLA typing for the validation cohort, so co-occurrence there was scored across all 130 or so repertoires.

CDR1 and CDR2, per the germline V gene, are SGHRS and YFSETQ. The germline V end is reduced by 3 bases and the J end by 3 bases; junction bases left unmatched: 5. Measured from the cysteine to the phenylalanine, the CDR3 is 14 residues long. Just the 42-base CDR3 DNA is kept, in frame starting at base 1. Libraries were constructed by the immunoSEQ multiplex PCR assay. The authors' analysis ran thus. A statistical classification framework was built for diagnosing cytomegalovirus status from the catalog of TCR beta chain sequences. Sourced from immuneACCESS, this table was stored by TCRdb with only in-frame sequences that have V and J called. A share of the clones is absent; for the studies checked, an unresolved V gene accounts for under half, and the remainder has no known explanation. V and J calls and clone size are those listed in that table; D and trimming were worked out from the DNA. For this sample there are about 240,000 clones; just under 90% appear just once. Clones ranked in the top ten supply 2.6% of the sample.

This clone was recorded only once. The target of this receptor is not known. Base qualities are not provided; no much larger clone lies one nucleotide away. The donors belonged to the validation cohort of over a hundred subjects, which was separate from the 666-subject first cohort. The receptor was isolated from a man aged 18 to 30 in good health and CMV-seronegative. The sample consisted of PBMCs. The chain links TRBV5-1 with TRBJ2-7; 8 bases in the junction line up with TRBD1. The CDR3 protein: CASSSQGANYEQYF. At the DNA level, the sequence is TGCGCCAGCAGCTCCCAGGGGGCGAACTACGAGCAGTACTTC.